The clone carrying this TCR beta chain is deemed medium-sized. This entry comes from a study of T and B cells in COVID-19 patients. Whole-study context: Peripheral blood came from COVID-19 patients with active infection or after recovery. Median age was approximately 35 years in the recovered cohort and 67 years in the active-infection cohort.

V gave up 5 bases and J gave up 2 bases; unmatched junction bases: 6. This CDR3 contains 15 residues. TRB was amplified from around 230-520 ng of blood genomic DNA. BIOMED2 TRB-A/B primer pools were used in multiplex TRB PCR. MiXCR, run by TCRdb on the multiplex PCR reads, gives a single entry per CDR3 protein. The table has roughly 8,100 distinct CDR3 sequences, about 30% seen once; the top ten hold roughly 17%. The chain joins TRBV12-3 or TRBV12-4 to TRBJ2-3, with 8 nucleotides matching TRBD1. Sequenced sample: blood. The clonotype comes from a human donor with active COVID-19. Here the CDR3 DNA reads TGTGCCAGCAGTCCCGGGACAGGTTTCACAGATACGCAGTATTTT. This encodes CASSPGTGFTDTQYF.